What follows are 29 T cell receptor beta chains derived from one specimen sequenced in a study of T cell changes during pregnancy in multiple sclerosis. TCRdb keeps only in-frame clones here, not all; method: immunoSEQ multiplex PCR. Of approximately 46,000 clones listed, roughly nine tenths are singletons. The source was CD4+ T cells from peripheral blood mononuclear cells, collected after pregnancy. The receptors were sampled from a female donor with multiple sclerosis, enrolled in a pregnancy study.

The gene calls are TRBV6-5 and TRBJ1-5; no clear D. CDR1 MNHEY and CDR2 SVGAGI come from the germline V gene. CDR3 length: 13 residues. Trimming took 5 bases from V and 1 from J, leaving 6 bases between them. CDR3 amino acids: CASSLTSNQPQHF. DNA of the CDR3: TGTGCCAGCAGTCTGACAAGCAATCAGCCCCAGCATTTT.

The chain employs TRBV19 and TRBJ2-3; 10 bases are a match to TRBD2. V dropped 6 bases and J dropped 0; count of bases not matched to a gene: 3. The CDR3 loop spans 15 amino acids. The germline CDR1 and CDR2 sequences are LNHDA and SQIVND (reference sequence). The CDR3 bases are TGTGCCAGTAGCGGACTAGCGGTTAGCACAGATACGCAGTATTTT. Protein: CASSGLAVSTDTQYF.

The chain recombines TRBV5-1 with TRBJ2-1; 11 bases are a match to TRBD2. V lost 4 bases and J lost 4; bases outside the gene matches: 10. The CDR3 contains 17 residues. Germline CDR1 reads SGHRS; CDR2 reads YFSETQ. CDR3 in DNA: TGCGCCAGCAGCCTTGACCCGACTAGCGGGAAATACAATGAGCAGTTCTTC. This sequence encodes CASSLDPTSGKYNEQFF. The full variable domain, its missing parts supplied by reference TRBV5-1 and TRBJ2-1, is KAGVTQTPRYLIKTRGQQVTLSCSPISGHRSVSWYQQTPGQGLQFLFEYFSETQRNKGNFPGRFSGRQFSNSRSEMNVSTLELGDSALYLCASSLDPTSGKYNEQFFGPGTRLTVL.

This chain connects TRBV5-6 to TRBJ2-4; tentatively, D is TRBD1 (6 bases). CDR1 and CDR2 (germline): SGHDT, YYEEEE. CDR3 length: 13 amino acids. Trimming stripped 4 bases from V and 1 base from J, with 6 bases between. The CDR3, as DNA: TGTGCCAGCAGCCAGGGGGCCAAAAACATTCAGTACTTC. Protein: CASSQGAKNIQYF.

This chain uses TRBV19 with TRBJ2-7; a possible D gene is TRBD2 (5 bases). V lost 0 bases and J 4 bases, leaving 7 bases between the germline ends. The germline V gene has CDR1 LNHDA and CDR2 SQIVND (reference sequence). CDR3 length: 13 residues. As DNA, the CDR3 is TGTGCCAGTAGTATAGAGAGCGGTTACGAGCAGTACTTC. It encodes CASSIESGYEQYF.

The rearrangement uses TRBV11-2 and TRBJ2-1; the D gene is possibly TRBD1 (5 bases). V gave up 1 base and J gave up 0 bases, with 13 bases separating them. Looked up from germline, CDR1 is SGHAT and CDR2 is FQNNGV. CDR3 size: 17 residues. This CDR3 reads CASSLAGLLSSYNEQFF. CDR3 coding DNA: TGTGCCAGCAGCTTAGCAGGGCTCCTGAGCTCCTACAATGAGCAGTTCTTC.

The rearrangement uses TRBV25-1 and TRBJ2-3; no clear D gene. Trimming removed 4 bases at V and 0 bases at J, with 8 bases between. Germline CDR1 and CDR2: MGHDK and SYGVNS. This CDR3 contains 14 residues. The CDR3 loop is CASSGTYSTDTQYF. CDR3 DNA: TGTGCCAGCAGTGGCACATATAGCACAGATACGCAGTATTTT.

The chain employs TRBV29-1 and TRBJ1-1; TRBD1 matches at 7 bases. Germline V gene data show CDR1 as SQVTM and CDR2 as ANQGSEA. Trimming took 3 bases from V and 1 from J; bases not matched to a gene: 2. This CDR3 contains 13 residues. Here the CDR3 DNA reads TGCAGCGTTGAGGGGACAGAGAACACTGAAGCTTTCTTT. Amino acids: CSVEGTENTEAFF. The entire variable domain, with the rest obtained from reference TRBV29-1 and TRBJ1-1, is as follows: SAVISQKPSRDICQRGTSLTIQCQVDSQVTMMFWYRQQPGQSLTLIATANQGSEATYESGFVIDKFPISRPNLTFSTLTVSNMSPEDSSIYLCSVEGTENTEAFFGQGTRLTVV.

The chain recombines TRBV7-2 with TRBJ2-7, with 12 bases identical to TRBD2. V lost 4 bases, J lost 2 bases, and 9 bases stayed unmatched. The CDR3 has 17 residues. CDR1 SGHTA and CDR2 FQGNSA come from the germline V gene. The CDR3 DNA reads TGTGCCAGCAGCTCCTCTAGCGGGGGGGTAACTACCTACGAGCAGTACTTC. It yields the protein CASSSSSGGVTTYEQYF.

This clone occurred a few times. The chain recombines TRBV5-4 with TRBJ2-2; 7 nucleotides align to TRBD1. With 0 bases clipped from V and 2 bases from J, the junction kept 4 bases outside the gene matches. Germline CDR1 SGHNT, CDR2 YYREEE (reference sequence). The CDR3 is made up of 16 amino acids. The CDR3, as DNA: TGTGCCAGCAGCTTGGCCCACAGGGGTAACACCGGGGAGCTGTTTTTT. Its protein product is CASSLAHRGNTGELFF.

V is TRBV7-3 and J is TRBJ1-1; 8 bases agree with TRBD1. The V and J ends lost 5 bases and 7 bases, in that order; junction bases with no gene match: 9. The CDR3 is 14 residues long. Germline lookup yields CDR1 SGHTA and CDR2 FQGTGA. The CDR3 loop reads CASSPGQGMGEAFF. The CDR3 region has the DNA TGTGCCAGCAGCCCCGGACAGGGTATGGGTGAAGCTTTCTTT.

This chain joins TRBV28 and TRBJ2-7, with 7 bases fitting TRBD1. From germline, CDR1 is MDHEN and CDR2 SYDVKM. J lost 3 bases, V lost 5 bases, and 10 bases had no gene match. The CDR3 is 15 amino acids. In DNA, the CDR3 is TGTGCCAGCAGTAATCGACGACAGGGCCGCTACGAGCAGTACTTC. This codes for CASSNRRQGRYEQYF. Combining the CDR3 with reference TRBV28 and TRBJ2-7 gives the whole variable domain DVKVTQSSRYLVKRTGEKVFLECVQDMDHENMFWYRQDPGLGLRLIYFSYDVKMKEKGDIPEGYSVSREKKERFSLILESASTNQTSMYLCASSNRRQGRYEQYFGPGTRLTVT.

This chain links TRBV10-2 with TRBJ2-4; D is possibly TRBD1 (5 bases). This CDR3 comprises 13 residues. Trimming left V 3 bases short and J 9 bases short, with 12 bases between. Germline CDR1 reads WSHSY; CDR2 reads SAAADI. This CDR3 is CASSDAGWGIQYF. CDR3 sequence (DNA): TGCGCCAGCAGTGACGCAGGGTGGGGCATTCAGTACTTC.

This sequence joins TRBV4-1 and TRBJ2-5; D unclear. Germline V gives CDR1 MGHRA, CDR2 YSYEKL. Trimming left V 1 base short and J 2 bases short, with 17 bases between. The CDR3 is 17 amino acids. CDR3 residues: CASSQAARPVAQETQYF. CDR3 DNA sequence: TGCGCCAGCAGCCAAGCGGCGCGACCGGTAGCACAAGAGACCCAGTACTTC.

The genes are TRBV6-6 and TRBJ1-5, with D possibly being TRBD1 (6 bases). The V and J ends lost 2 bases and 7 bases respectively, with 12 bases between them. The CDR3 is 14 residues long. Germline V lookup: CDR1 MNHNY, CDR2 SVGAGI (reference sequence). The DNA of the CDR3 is TGTGCCAGCAGTTACCAGGGGTTTGACCAGCCCCAGCATTTT. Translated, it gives CASSYQGFDQPQHF.

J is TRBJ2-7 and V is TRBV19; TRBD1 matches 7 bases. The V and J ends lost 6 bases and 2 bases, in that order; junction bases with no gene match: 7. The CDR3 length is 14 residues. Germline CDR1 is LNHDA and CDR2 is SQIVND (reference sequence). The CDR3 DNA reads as TGTGCCAGTAGCCGGGACAGTGGTACCTACGAGCAGTACTTC. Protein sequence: CASSRDSGTYEQYF.

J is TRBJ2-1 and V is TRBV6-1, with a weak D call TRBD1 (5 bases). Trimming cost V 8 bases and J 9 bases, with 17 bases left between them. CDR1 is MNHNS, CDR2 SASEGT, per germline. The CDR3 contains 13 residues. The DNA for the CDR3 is TGTGCCAGCCGGATACAGGTTGAGAGTGAGCAGTTCTTC. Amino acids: CASRIQVESEQFF.

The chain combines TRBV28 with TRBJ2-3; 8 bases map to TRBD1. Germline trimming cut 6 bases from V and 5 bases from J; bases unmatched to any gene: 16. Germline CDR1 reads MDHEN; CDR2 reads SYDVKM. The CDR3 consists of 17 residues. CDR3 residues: CASRDHQGQGERDTQYF. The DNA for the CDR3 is TGTGCCAGCAGGGACCACCAAGGACAGGGTGAAAGAGATACGCAGTATTTT.

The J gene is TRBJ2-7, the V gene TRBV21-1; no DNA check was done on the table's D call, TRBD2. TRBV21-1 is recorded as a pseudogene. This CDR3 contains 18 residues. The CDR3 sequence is CASSSSWDYPNTPYEQYF. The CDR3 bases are TGTGCCAGCAGCTCCTCTTGGGACTATCCTAACACGCCCTACGAGCAGTACTTC.

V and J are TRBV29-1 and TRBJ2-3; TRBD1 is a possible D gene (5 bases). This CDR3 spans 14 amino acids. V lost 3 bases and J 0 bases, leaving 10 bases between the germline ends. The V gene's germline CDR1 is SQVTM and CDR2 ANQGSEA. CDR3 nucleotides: TGCAGCGTTGACCAGGGTGGCAGCACAGATACGCAGTATTTT. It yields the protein CSVDQGGSTDTQYF.

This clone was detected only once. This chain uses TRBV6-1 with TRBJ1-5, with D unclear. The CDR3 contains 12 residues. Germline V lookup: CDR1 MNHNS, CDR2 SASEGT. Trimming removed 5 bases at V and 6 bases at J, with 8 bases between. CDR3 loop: CASSFRLQPQHF. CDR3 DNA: TGTGCCAGCAGTTTTAGACTTCAGCCCCAGCATTTT.

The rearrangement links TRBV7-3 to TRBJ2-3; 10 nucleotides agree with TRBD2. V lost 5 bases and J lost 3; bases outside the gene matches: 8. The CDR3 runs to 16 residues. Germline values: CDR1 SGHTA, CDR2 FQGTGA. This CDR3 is CASSPQAGGPTDTQYF. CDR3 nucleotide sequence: TGTGCCAGCAGCCCCCAAGCGGGAGGGCCAACAGATACGCAGTATTTT.

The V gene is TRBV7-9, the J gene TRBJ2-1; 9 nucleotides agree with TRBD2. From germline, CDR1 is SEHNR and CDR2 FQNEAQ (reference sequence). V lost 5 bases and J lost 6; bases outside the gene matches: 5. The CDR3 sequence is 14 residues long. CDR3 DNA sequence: TGTGCCAGCAGCCCGGGGACTAGCAGCAATGAGCAGTTCTTC. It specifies CASSPGTSSNEQFF. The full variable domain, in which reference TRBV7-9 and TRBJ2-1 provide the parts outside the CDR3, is DTGVSQNPRHKITKRGQNVTFRCDPISEHNRLYWYRQTLGQGPEFLTYFQNEAQLEKSRLLSDRFSAERPKGSFSTLEIQRTEQGDSAMYLCASSPGTSSNEQFFGPGTRLTVL.

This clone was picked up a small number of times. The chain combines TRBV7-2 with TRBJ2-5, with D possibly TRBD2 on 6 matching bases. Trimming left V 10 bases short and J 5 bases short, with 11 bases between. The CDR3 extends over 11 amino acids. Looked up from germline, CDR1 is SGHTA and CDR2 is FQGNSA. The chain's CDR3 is CATTRGETQYF. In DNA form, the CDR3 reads TGTGCCACTACCCGGGGGGAGACCCAGTACTTC.

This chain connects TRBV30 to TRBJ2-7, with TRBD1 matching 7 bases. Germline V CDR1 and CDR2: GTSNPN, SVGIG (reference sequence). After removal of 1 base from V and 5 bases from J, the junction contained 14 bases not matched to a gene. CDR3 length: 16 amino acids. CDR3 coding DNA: TGTGCCTGGAGTGCCATATATCAGGGGGAAGGTGACGAGCAGTACTTC. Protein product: CAWSAIYQGEGDEQYF.

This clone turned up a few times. The CDR3 spells CASSPRTGYTEAFF. The DNA for the CDR3 is TGTGCCAGCAGCCCTAGGACAGGGTACACTGAAGCTTTCTTT. The gene calls are TRBV5-4 and TRBJ1-1, with 8 bases identical to TRBD1. Per the germline V gene, CDR1 is SGHNT and CDR2 is YYREEE (reference sequence). This CDR3 contains 14 residues. The V segment lost 4 bases and the J segment 3 bases; nucleotides outside the gene matches: 5. The complete variable domain, with remaining parts taken from reference TRBV5-4 and TRBJ1-1, reads ETGVTQSPTHLIKTRGQQVTLRCSSQSGHNTVSWYQQALGQGPQFIFQYYREEENGRGNFPPRFSGLQFPNYSSELNVNALELDDSALYLCASSPRTGYTEAFFGQGTRLTVV.

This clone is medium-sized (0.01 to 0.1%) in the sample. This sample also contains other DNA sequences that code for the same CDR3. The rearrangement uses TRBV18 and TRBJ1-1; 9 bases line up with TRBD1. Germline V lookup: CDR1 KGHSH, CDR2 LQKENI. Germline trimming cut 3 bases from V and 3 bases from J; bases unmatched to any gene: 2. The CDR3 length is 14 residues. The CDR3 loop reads CASSPRDRDTEAFF. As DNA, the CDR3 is TGTGCCAGCTCACCCCGGGACAGGGACACTGAAGCTTTCTTT.

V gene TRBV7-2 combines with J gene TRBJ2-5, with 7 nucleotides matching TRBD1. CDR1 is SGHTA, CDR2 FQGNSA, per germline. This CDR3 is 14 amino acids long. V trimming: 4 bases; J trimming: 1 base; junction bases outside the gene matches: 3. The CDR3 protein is CASSSQGTQETQYF. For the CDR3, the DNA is TGTGCCAGCAGCTCACAGGGGACCCAAGAGACCCAGTACTTC.

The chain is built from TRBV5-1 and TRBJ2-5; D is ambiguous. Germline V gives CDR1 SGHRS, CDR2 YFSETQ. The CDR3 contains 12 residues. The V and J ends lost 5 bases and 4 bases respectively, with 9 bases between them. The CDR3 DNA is TGCGCCAGCAGTCTCCCGGGAGAGACCCAGTACTTC. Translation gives CASSLPGETQYF.